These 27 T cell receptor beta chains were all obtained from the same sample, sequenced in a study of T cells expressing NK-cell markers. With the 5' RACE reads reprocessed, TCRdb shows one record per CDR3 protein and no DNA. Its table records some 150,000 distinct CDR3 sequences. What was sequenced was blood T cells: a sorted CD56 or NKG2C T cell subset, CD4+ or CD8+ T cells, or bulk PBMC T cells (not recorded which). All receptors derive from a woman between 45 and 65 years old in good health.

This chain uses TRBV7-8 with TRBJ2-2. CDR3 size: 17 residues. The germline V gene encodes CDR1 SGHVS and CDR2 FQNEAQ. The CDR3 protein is CASSLGSTVLQTGELFF.

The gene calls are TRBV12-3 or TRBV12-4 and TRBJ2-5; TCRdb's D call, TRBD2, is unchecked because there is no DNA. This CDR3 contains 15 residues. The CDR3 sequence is CASSGLAGPQETQYF.

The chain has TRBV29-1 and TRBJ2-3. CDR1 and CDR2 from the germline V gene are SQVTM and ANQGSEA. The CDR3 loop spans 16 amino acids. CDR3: CSVEASRYEVADTQYF.

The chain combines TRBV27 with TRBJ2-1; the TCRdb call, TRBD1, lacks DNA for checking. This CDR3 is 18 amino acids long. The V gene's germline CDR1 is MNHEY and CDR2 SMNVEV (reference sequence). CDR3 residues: CASSLFPPGRGSYNEQFF.

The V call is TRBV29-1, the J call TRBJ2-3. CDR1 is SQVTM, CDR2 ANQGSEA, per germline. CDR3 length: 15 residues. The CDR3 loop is CSVEEEAARGDTQYF.

CDR3 loop: CASSEGLGSSYEQYF. V usage is TRBV9 and J usage is TRBJ2-7; TCRdb selects TRBD2, and the lack of DNA leaves this call unchecked. Germline V gene lookup returns CDR1 SGDLS and CDR2 YYNGEE. The CDR3 has 15 residues.

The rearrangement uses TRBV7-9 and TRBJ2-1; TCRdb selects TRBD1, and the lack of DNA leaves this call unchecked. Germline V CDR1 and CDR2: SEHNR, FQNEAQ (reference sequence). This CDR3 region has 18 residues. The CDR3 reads CASSSRDLQGIVHNEQFF. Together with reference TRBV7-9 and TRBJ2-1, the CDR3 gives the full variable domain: DTGVSQNPRHKITKRGQNVTFRCDPISEHNRLYWYRQTLGQGPEFLTYFQNEAQLEKSRLLSDRFSAERPKGSFSTLEIQRTEQGDSAMYLCASSSRDLQGIVHNEQFFGPGTRLTVL.

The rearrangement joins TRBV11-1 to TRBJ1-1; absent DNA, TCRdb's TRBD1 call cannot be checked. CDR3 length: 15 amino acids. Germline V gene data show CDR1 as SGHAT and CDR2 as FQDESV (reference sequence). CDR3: CASSAHRGRNTEAFF.

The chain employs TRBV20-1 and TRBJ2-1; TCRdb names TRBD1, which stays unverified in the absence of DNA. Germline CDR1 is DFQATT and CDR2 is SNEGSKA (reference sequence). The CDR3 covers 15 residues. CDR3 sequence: CSARPPSGGYNEQFF.

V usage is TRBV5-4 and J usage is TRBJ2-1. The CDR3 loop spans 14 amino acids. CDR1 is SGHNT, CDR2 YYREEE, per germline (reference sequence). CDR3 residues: CASSPDGLYNEQFF. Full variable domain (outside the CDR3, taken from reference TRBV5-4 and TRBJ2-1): ETGVTQSPTHLIKTRGQQVTLRCSSQSGHNTVSWYQQALGQGPQFIFQYYREEENGRGNFPPRFSGLQFPNYSSELNVNALELDDSALYLCASSPDGLYNEQFFGPGTRLTVL.

CDR3 residues: CAISVRAGGSTGELFF. The chain uses TRBV10-3 and TRBJ2-2; the TCRdb D gene call, TRBD2, has no DNA to confirm it. The CDR3 contains 16 residues. CDR1 and CDR2 (germline): ENHRY, SYGVKD.

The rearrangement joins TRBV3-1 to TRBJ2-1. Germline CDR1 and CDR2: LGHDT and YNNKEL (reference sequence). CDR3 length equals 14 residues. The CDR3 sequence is CASSQETLINEQFF.

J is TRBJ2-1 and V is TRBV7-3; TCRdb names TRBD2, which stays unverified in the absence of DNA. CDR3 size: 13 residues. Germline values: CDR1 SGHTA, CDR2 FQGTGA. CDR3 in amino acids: CASSPRLAGEQFF.

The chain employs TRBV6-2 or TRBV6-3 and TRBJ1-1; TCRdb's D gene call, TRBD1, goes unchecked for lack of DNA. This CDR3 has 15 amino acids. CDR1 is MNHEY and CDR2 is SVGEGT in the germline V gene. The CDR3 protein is CASSWPQTGHTEAFF.

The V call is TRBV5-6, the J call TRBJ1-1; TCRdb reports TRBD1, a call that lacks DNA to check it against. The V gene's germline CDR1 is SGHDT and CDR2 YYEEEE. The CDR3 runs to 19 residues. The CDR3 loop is CASSATGTGGAWTNTEAFF.

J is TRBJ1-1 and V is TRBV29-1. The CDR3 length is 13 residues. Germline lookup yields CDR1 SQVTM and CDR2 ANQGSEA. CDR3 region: CSVGDRFYTEAFF.

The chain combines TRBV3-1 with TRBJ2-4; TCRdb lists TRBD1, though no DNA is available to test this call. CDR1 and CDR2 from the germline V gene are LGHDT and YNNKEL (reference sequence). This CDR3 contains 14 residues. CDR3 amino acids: CASKGGAAKNIQYF.

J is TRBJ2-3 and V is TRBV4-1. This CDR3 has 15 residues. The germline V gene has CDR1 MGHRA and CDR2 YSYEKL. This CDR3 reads CASSQVQQSTDTQYF.

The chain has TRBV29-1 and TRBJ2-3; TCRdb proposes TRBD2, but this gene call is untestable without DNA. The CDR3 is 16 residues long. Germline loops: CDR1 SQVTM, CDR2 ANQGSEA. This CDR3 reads CSLQGLLAGDRDTQYF.

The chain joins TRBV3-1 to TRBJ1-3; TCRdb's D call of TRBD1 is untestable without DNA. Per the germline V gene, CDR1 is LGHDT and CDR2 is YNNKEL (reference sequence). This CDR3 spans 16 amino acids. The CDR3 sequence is CASSPNFGASGNTIYF.

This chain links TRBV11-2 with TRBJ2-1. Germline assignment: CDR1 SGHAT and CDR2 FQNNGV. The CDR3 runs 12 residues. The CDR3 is CASSLSNNEQFF.

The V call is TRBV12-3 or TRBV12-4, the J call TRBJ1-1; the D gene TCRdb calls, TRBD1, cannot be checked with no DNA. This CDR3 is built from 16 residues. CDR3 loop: CASSFFPGDSLTEAFF.

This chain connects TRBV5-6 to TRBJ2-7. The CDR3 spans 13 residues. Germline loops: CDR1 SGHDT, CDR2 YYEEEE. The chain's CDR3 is CASSLGQVHEQYF.

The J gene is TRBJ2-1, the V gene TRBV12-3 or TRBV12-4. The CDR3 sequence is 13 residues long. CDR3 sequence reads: CASSLGTINEQFF.

The CDR3 sequence is CASSLTPSHEQFF. The genes are TRBV7-2 and TRBJ2-1. The CDR3 runs to 13 residues. CDR1 is SGHTA and CDR2 is FQGNSA in the germline V gene.

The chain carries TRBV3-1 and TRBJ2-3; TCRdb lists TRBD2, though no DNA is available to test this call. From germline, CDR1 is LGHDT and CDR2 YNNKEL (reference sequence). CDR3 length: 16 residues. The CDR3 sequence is CASTGDDRRDGDTQYF.

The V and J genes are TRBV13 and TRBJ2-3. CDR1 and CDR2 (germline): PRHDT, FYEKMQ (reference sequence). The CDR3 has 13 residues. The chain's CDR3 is CASKPLATDTQYF.